The 14 T cell receptor beta chains presented below share a single source sample, sequenced in a study of T cell repertoires in cytomegalovirus infection. TCRdb recomputed calls from the reads with MiXCR, one row per CDR3 protein. The table shows more than 200,000 distinct CDR3 sequences, with around 8.7% occurring only once. Sequences were obtained from PBMCs. The receptors were gathered from a human donor in good health (CMV status not recorded). Some clones in this sample may be carry-over from other donors' samples.

This clonotype appeared a few times. The chain carries TRBV12-3 or TRBV12-4 and TRBJ2-5; D might be TRBD1 (7 bases). CDR3 size: 14 residues. The V and J ends lost 6 bases and 5 bases respectively, with 16 bases between them. CDR3 sequence: CASRGGGIGETQYF. In nucleotides, the CDR3 is TGTGCCAGCAGAGGGGGCGGGATCGGGGAGACCCAGTACTTC.

This clonotype occurred a few times. V usage is TRBV12-3 or TRBV12-4 and J usage is TRBJ2-7; the D gene could be TRBD1 or TRBD2 (5 bases each). The ends were cut back, 6 bases at V and 1 base at J, with 16 bases in the middle. The CDR3 sequence is 15 residues long. CDR3 residues: CASSLRDGASYEQYF. The CDR3 DNA reads TGTGCCAGCAGCCTCCGGGATGGGGCTTCCTACGAGCAGTACTTC.

The chain links TRBV12-3 or TRBV12-4 to TRBJ1-5; D gene unclear. V shed 6 bases and J shed 4 bases, with 13 bases lying between them. The CDR3 has 14 amino acids. CDR3 amino acids: CASRGFSINQPQHF. In nucleotides, the CDR3 is TGTGCCAGCAGGGGGTTCTCTATTAATCAGCCCCAGCATTTT.

This clonotype has a handful of counts. The genes are TRBV7-2 and TRBJ1-3; D not resolved. The V end was cut by 1 base, the J end by 0 bases, with 10 bases between. CDR1 is SGHTA and CDR2 is FQGNSA in the germline V gene. CDR3 length: 16 residues. The CDR3 region is CASSLGPGLSGNTIYF. CDR3 DNA: TGTGCCAGCAGCTTAGGGCCAGGACTCTCTGGAAACACCATATATTTT.

This clonotype was detected ten times or more. This rearrangement joins TRBV6-9 to TRBJ2-5; D remains unclear. This CDR3 has 14 residues. Germline values: CDR1 MNHGY, CDR2 SVAAGI. The V end lost 4 bases, the J end lost 5 bases, and 14 bases lay between the germline ends. CDR3 coding DNA: TGTGCCAGCAGTTTAGGGCGCCCCGTCGAGACCCAGTACTTC. Its protein is CASSLGRPVETQYF.

This clonotype was observed at least ten times. This chain uses TRBV6-6 with TRBJ2-1; 9 bases are shared with TRBD2. V shed 2 bases, J shed 8 bases, and the junction held 13 bases outside the gene matches. Looked up from germline, CDR1 is MNHNY and CDR2 is SVGAGI (reference sequence). CDR3 length equals 17 residues. The CDR3: CASSYPDVIAGEYEQFF. CDR3 in DNA: TGTGCCAGCAGTTACCCCGATGTAATAGCGGGGGAGTATGAGCAGTTCTTC.

This clonotype has ten or more counts. This chain joins TRBV7-9 and TRBJ2-7; D is undetermined. From germline, CDR1 is SEHNR and CDR2 FQNEAQ (reference sequence). V shed 5 bases and J shed 2 bases, with 13 bases lying between them. The CDR3 has 14 residues. CDR3 amino acids: CASSPPSRTYEQYF. The DNA for the CDR3 is TGTGCCAGCAGCCCCCCCAGCAGGACCTACGAGCAGTACTTC.

This clonotype was observed many times. The genes are TRBV28 and TRBJ2-7; TRBD2 matches at 7 bases. This CDR3 spans 19 amino acids. The J segment lost 2 bases and the V segment lost 2 bases, leaving 18 bases of the junction unmatched. Germline values: CDR1 MDHEN, CDR2 SYDVKM. CDR3 loop: CASSLPMVRTSVSAYEQYF. The CDR3 nucleotides are TGTGCCAGCAGTTTACCTATGGTCAGGACTAGTGTTTCCGCCTACGAGCAGTACTTC.

The chain joins TRBV9 to TRBJ1-2, with 7 nucleotides matching TRBD1. The J segment lost 7 bases and the V segment lost 3 bases, leaving 6 bases of the junction unmatched. Germline V gene lookup returns CDR1 SGDLS and CDR2 YYNGEE. The length of the CDR3 is 13 residues. DNA of the CDR3: TGTGCCAGCAGCGCAACAGGGGAGGCTGGCTACACCTTC. Translation: CASSATGEAGYTF.

This clonotype was picked up a small number of times. The chain is built from TRBV5-1 and TRBJ2-7; 10 bases are shared with TRBD1. CDR3 size: 15 residues. The trim removed 8 bases at V and 2 bases at J, leaving 10 bases unmatched. Germline-derived CDR1 and CDR2 are SGHRS and YFSETQ. The CDR3 DNA sequence: TGCGCCAGTAACTCAGGGACAGGGGCCACCTACGAGCAGTACTTC. Protein product: CASNSGTGATYEQYF.

This clonotype was seen ten or more times. The chain carries TRBV7-8 and TRBJ2-1; D might be TRBD2 (6 bases). The CDR3 is made up of 16 amino acids. Between the trimmed V and J ends, which lost 5 bases and 8 bases, there was a span of 22 bases. The germline gives CDR1 SGHVS, CDR2 FQNEAQ. CDR3 DNA sequence: TGTGCCAGCAGCCCTAGGGCAGGGCCGCGGGGATATGAGCAGTTCTTC. Its translation: CASSPRAGPRGYEQFF.

Ten or more counts support this clonotype. The CDR3 bases are TGCAGTGCTAGGGGACAGGGTTGGGGGCGTAGGGGAAATCAGCCCCAGCATTTT. Encoded protein: CSARGQGWGRRGNQPQHF. This chain joins TRBV20-1 and TRBJ1-5; TRBD1 aligns across 9 bases. Germline CDR1 and CDR2: DFQATT and SNEGSKA (reference sequence). This CDR3 is 18 amino acids long. The J segment lost 4 bases and the V segment lost 3 bases, leaving 16 bases of the junction unmatched.

The sample holds a few counts of this clonotype. This chain uses TRBV10-3 with TRBJ2-7, with 10 bases that match TRBD2. The CDR3 length is 14 residues. The germline V gene encodes CDR1 ENHRY and CDR2 SYGVKD. V gave up 6 bases and J gave up 4 bases; unmatched junction bases: 6. CDR3 sequence: CAISPTSGDYEQYF. In DNA, the CDR3 is TGTGCCATCAGCCCAACTAGCGGGGATTACGAGCAGTACTTC.

This clonotype was detected a few times. The rearrangement uses TRBV28 and TRBJ1-1; D gene ambiguous. The CDR3 totals 16 residues. CDR1 and CDR2 from the germline V gene are MDHEN and SYDVKM. V was clipped by 5 bases and J by 0 bases, with 16 bases between them. CDR3 sequence (DNA): TGTGCCAGCAGTCTTTCGGACCTACTTATGAACACTGAAGCTTTCTTT. Encoded protein: CASSLSDLLMNTEAFF.